A selection of T cell receptor beta chains follows, all from one sample in a study of T cells in Graves' hyperthyroidism and ophthalmopathy. MiXCR, applied by TCRdb to the multiplex PCR reads, yields one record per CDR3 protein. The table shows about 500,000 distinct CDR3 sequences, with about 15% occurring only once. The sample was blood. The origin of the receptors is a woman aged 18-29 years with Graves' ophthalmopathy. Each CDR3 is given with its conserved first and last residue. The D gene is left open where the match is weak. Size is stated for part of the rows, as once, few or many counts, or as a class when the clone is expanded.

>many|TRBJ2-7|.|TRBV7-2
CASSRFSYEQYF
TGTGCCAGCAGCCGGTTCTCCTACGAGCAGTACTTC
>many|TRBJ1-1|.|TRBV2
CASRGSIMNTEAFF
TGTGCCAGCAGGGGTAGTATCATGAACACTGAAGCTTTCTTT
>many|TRBJ2-2|.|TRBV6-2/TRBV6-3
CASSSGLDTGELFF
TGTGCCAGCAGTTCCGGGCTGGACACCGGGGAGCTGTTTTTT
>many|TRBJ2-7|TRBD2|TRBV11-2
CASSLVLAGDQYEQYF
TGTGCCAGCAGCTTAGTACTAGCGGGAGATCAGTACGAGCAGTACTTC
>.|TRBJ1-6|.|TRBV5-1
CASSLGQMNSPLHF
TGCGCCAGCAGCCTTGGACAGATGAATTCACCCCTCCACTTT
>.|TRBJ1-5|.|TRBV6-1
CASSEHSVTVNQPQHF
TGTGCCAGCAGTGAACATTCTGTGACAGTCAATCAGCCCCAGCATTTT
>many|TRBJ2-1|TRBD2|TRBV12-3/TRBV12-4
CASTFSGGGSYNEQFF
TGTGCCAGCACCTTCAGCGGGGGAGGCTCCTACAATGAGCAGTTCTTC
>many|TRBJ2-1|.|TRBV7-2
CASSLGQPGGHEQFF
TGTGCCAGCAGCCTAGGACAGCCAGGAGGACATGAGCAGTTCTTC
>few|TRBJ2-3|.|TRBV4-1
CASSDDTGHTQYF
TGCGCCAGCAGCGACGACACCGGCCATACGCAGTATTTT
>.|TRBJ1-2|TRBD1|TRBV20-1
CSEEGQGGYGYTF
TGCAGTGAAGAGGGACAGGGAGGCTATGGCTACACCTTC